These T cell receptor beta chains were read from a single sample in a study of cytomegalovirus exposure and HLA in healthy donors. Libraries were prepared by immunoSEQ multiplex PCR; TCRdb keeps only in-frame clonotypes and omits some of them. The table lists about 100,000 clones, 65% to 75% of them singletons, with about 1.9% in the top ten. The sample was PBMCs. The receptors derive from a woman aged 40 to 55 in good health and CMV-seronegative. Each CDR3 is given with its conserved first and last residue. D genes are given only for firm matches. Size values are once, few and many counts, or a class for expanded clones, and some rows have none.

J,D,V,size,DNA,CDR3
TRBJ2-7,TRBD1,TRBV27,.,TGTGCCAGCGTGACAGGGAACGAGCAGTACTTC,CASVTGNEQYF
TRBJ2-1,.,TRBV4-1,.,TGCGCCAGCAGCCAAGACCCCGAGAGCGGCTACAATGAGCAGTTCTTC,CASSQDPESGYNEQFF
TRBJ2-5,TRBD1,TRBV11-2,.,TGTGCCAGCAGCCGGACAGGGGTAACGGAGACCCAGTACTTC,CASSRTGVTETQYF
TRBJ2-3,TRBD2,TRBV7-6,.,TGTGCCAGCAGCTTAGGTCGCGGGAGGACAGATACGCAGTATTTT,CASSLGRGRTDTQYF
TRBJ2-7,.,TRBV6-5,.,TGTGCCAGCAGTTTAGGCCGGGACACCACCTACGAGCAGTACTTC,CASSLGRDTTYEQYF
TRBJ2-1,TRBD1,TRBV2,few,TGTGCCAGCAGCAGGGGGCTTCAGTTCTTC,CASSRGLQFF
TRBJ2-7,TRBD2,TRBV28,few,TGTGCCAGCAGTTTGGCGGGAGGGAATTACGAGCAGTACTTC,CASSLAGGNYEQYF
TRBJ2-3,TRBD2,TRBV4-2,.,TGTGCCAGCAGCCAAGGGCTAGCGGGGGGCCTGGTAGATACGCAGTATTTT,CASSQGLAGGLVDTQYF
TRBJ2-1,TRBD2,TRBV30,.,TGTGCCTGCGGGACTAGCGCACAGAATGAGCAGTTCTTC,CACGTSAQNEQFF
TRBJ2-5,TRBD1,TRBV6-6,.,TGTGCCAGCAGACCAGGGGGAATCCAAGAGACCCAGTACTTC,CASRPGGIQETQYF
TRBJ1-6,TRBD1,TRBV5-8,.,TGTGCCAGCAGCTGGGGCGGGACAGGGGGCGTCTCACCCCTCCACTTT,CASSWGGTGGVSPLHF
TRBJ1-4,TRBD1,TRBV6-6,.,TGTGCCAGCGGTGACAGGGGGCAGTTGGAAAAACTGTTTTTT,CASGDRGQLEKLFF
TRBJ1-5,.,TRBV5-5,.,TGTGCCAGCAGCTTTTGGCTCGATCAGCCCCAGCATTTT,CASSFWLDQPQHF
TRBJ1-3,.,TRBV9,.,TGTGCCAGCAGCGTAGATAGGGGCCCTGGAAACACCATATATTTT,CASSVDRGPGNTIYF
TRBJ1-1,.,TRBV27,.,TGTGCCAGCAGTTTTCTTCCGGGGAGAATGAACACTGAAGCTTTCTTT,CASSFLPGRMNTEAFF
TRBJ1-2,TRBD1,TRBV10-3,.,TGTGCCATCAGGGGGCCGGACAGGGGGGACTATGGCTACACCTTC,CAIRGPDRGDYGYTF
TRBJ2-2,.,TRBV28,.,TGTGCCAGCAGACTTTACGGGGGACTTGCAAACACCGGGGAGCTGTTTTTT,CASRLYGGLANTGELFF
TRBJ1-5,TRBD1,TRBV18,.,TGTGCCAGCTCACCCGGACAGGGATCTGGCAATCAGCCCCAGCATTTT,CASSPGQGSGNQPQHF
TRBJ2-3,TRBD2,TRBV6-5,.,TGTGCCAGCAGAAGAGGACTAGCAAGCACAGATACGCAGTATTTT,CASRRGLASTDTQYF
TRBJ2-7,TRBD2,TRBV6-5,.,TGTGCCAGCAGTCGGGGACTAGACGGCGAGCAGTACTTC,CASSRGLDGEQYF
TRBJ2-6,.,TRBV2,few,TGTGCCAGCAGTGAAACCAGGGGCGAGGCCAACGTCCTGACTTTC,CASSETRGEANVLTF
TRBJ2-1,.,TRBV19,.,TGTGCCAGTAGGACCGGCGGGAAGGGATACAATGAGCAGTTCTTC,CASRTGGKGYNEQFF
TRBJ1-1,TRBD1,TRBV20-1,.,TGCAGTGCCCGGACAGGTGAAGCTTTCTTT,CSARTGEAFF
TRBJ2-3,.,TRBV28,.,TGTGCCAGCAGTTTACTAGTTCTCGGCCCAGATACGCAGTATTTT,CASSLLVLGPDTQYF
TRBJ2-3,TRBD2,TRBV5-4,.,TGTGCCAGCAGCCCGGCCGGGGGGACAGATACGCAGTATTTT,CASSPAGGTDTQYF
TRBJ2-3,.,TRBV4-3,.,TGCGCCAGCAGCCAAGAGAATATTGGCGGGGTGGGAGATACGCAGTATTTT,CASSQENIGGVGDTQYF
TRBJ2-7,.,TRBV21-1,.,TGTGCCAGCAGCAGTCTACTCCAGGACGAGCAGTACTTC,CASSSLLQDEQYF
TRBJ1-6,TRBD1,TRBV6-5,.,TGTGCCAGCAGACCCGGGACAGGGGTCTCACCCCTCCACTTT,CASRPGTGVSPLHF
TRBJ2-5,TRBD1,TRBV27,.,TGTGCCAGCAGTTCCGGACAGGGCTCAGCAGAGACCCAGTACTTC,CASSSGQGSAETQYF
TRBJ1-4,.,TRBV9,few,TGTGCCAGCAGCGCGGGGACATTAGAAAAACTGTTTTTT,CASSAGTLEKLFF
TRBJ2-2,TRBD2,TRBV7-3,.,TGTGCCAGCAGCTCGGGACTACCCCGGCCCGGGGAGCTGTTTTTT,CASSSGLPRPGELFF
TRBJ2-4,TRBD1,TRBV6-5,few,TGTGCCAGCATCTCTAGACAGGGCGACATTCAGTACTTC,CASISRQGDIQYF
TRBJ2-3,TRBD2,TRBV5-1,few,TGCGCCAGCAGCTTGTTTCGCGGGGGGGTAGATACGCAGTATTTT,CASSLFRGGVDTQYF
TRBJ2-2,.,TRBV20-1,.,TGCAGTGCTAGATTATCCGGGGAGCTGTTTTTT,CSARLSGELFF
TRBJ1-2,.,TRBV21-1,.,TGTGCCAGCAGCAAAAGGGCCGCAGGGGGAAGGTATGGCTACACCTTC,CASSKRAAGGRYGYTF
TRBJ2-1,TRBD2,TRBV11-2,.,TGTGCCAGCAGCCACAACTCGGTAGCGGGCTACAATGAGCAGTTCTTC,CASSHNSVAGYNEQFF
TRBJ2-1,TRBD2,TRBV2,.,TGTGCCAGCAGACCTGGCGGGGGGGCCGGAAATGAGCAGTTCTTC,CASRPGGGAGNEQFF
TRBJ2-7,TRBD1,TRBV11-2,.,TGTGCCAGCAGCTTAGACCACAGGGGGCTATACGAGCAGTACTTC,CASSLDHRGLYEQYF
TRBJ2-3,TRBD2,TRBV7-2,.,TGTGCCAGCAGTCCTGGACTAGCGGGACGCACAGATACGCAGTATTTT,CASSPGLAGRTDTQYF
TRBJ2-3,.,TRBV2,.,TGTGCCAGCAGTGGGGCTATAGATACGCAGTATTTT,CASSGAIDTQYF
TRBJ1-6,TRBD1,TRBV30,.,TGTGCCTGGAGCCTGGGACAGGGATGGTCACCCCTCCACTTT,CAWSLGQGWSPLHF
TRBJ2-3,TRBD2,TRBV5-4,few,TGTGCCAGCAGCCTCCCGGGACTAGCGGGGATCACAGATACGCAGTATTTT,CASSLPGLAGITDTQYF
TRBJ2-7,TRBD2,TRBV6-5,few,TGTGCCAGCAGTTACTCCGGACTAGCGGGAGCCTACGAGCAGTACTTC,CASSYSGLAGAYEQYF
TRBJ2-3,TRBD1,TRBV29-1,few,TGCAGCGTTGAAGCTGGCGGGACAGGAGATACGCAGTATTTT,CSVEAGGTGDTQYF
TRBJ2-2,TRBD1,TRBV6-5,.,TGTGCCAGCAGGAGCGACAGGGTCACCGGGGAGCTGTTTTTT,CASRSDRVTGELFF
TRBJ2-7,TRBD2,TRBV9,.,TGTGCCAGCAGCGTAGACGGGGGGGGCGAGCAGTACTTC,CASSVDGGGEQYF
TRBJ2-2,TRBD2,TRBV7-9,.,TGTGCCAGCACCCCCAGCGGGAGGGCCCGTACCGGGGAGCTGTTTTTT,CASTPSGRARTGELFF
TRBJ1-4,.,TRBV11-2,.,TGTGCCAGCAGCCCTAACAGGGCAACTAATGAAAAACTGTTTTTT,CASSPNRATNEKLFF
TRBJ2-1,TRBD2,TRBV5-1,.,TGCGCCAGCAGCTTAGGGAGCGGGAGTGGGCATGAGCAGTTCTTC,CASSLGSGSGHEQFF
TRBJ2-3,TRBD2,TRBV4-3,few,TGCGCCAGCAGCCAAGATGGGACTAGCGGGGGGTCCCGGGTTAGCACAGATACGCAGTATTTT,CASSQDGTSGGSRVSTDTQYF